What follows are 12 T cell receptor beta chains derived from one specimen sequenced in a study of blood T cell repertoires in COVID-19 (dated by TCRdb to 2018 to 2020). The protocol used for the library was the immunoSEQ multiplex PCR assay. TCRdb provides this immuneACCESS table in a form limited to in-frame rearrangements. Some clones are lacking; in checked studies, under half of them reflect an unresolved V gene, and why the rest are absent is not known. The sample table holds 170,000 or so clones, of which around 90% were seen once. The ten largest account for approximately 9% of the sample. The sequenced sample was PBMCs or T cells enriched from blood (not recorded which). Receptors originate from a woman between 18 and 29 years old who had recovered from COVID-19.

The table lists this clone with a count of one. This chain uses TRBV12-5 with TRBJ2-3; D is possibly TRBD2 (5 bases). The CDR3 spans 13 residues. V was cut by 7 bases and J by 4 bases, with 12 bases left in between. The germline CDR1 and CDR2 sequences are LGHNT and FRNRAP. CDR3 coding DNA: TGTGCTAGTGCCGACTCCGGGGCAGATACGCAGTATTTT. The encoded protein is CASADSGADTQYF.

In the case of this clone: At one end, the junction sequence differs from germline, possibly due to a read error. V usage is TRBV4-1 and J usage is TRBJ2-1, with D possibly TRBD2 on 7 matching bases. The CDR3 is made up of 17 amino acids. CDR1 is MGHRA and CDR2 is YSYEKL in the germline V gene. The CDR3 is CASSLEKGGGSHNEQFF. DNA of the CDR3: TGCGCCAGCAGCCTTGAAAAGGGGGGGGGCTCCCACAATGAGCAGTTCTTC.

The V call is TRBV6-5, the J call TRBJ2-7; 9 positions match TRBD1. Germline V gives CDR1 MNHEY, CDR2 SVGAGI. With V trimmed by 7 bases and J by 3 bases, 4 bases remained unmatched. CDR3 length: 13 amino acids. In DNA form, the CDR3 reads TGTGCCAGCACCCCGGGACAGGGCTACGAGCAGTACTTC. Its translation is CASTPGQGYEQYF.

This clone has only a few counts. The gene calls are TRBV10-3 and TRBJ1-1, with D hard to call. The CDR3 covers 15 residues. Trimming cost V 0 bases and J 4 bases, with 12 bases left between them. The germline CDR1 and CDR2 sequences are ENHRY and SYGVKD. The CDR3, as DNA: TGTGCCATCAGTGAGTCCGGCGGGCTCGGCACTGAAGCTTTCTTT. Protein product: CAISESGGLGTEAFF.

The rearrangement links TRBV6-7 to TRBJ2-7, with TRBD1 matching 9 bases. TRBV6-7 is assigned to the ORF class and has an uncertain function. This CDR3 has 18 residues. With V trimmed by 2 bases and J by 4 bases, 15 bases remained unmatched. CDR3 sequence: CASSYPGQGPSDRYEQYF. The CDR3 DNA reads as TGTGCCAGCAGTTACCCGGGACAGGGCCCATCGGATAGGTACGAGCAGTACTTC.

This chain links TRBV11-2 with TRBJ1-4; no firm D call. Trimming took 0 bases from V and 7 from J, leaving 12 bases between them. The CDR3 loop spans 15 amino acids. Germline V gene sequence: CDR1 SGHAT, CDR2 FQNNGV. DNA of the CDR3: TGTGCCAGCAGCTTAGAATTGGGCAGTATTGAAAAACTGTTTTTT. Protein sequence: CASSLELGSIEKLFF.

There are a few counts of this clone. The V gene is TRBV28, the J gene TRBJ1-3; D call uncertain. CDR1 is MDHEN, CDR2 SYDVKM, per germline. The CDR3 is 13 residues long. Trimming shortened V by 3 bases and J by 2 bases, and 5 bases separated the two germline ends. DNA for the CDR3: TGTGCCAGCAGTTTTGTCACTGGAAACACCATATATTTT. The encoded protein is CASSFVTGNTIYF.

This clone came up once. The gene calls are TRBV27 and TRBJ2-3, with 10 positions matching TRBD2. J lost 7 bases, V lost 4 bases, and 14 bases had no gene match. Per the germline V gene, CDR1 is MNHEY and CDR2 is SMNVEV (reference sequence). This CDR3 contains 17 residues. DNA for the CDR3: TGTGCCAGCAGTTCCCTTAGTGGAAGCGGGGGGGCGAATACGCAGTATTTT. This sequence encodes CASSSLSGSGGANTQYF.

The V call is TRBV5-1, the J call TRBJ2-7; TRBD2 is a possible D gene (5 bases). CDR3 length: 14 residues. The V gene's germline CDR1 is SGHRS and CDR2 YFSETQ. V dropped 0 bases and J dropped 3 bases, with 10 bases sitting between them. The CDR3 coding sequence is TGCGCCAGCAGCTTGGTTTCGGGGATCTACGAGCAGTACTTC. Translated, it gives CASSLVSGIYEQYF.

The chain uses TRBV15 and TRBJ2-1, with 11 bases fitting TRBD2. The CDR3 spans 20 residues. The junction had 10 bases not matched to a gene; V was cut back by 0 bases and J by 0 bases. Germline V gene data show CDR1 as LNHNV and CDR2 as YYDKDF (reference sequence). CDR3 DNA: TGTGCCACCAGCAGAGATCAGAATGGGGGACTAGCGGTCTCCTACAATGAGCAGTTCTTC. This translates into CATSRDQNGGLAVSYNEQFF.

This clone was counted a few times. CDR3 DNA sequence: TGTGCCAGCAGCCAAACCGCGACAGGAAGGAATGAGCAGTTCTTC. Translated, it gives CASSQTATGRNEQFF. The chain links TRBV3-1 (or the pseudogene TRBV3-2) to TRBJ2-1; D perhaps matches TRBD1 (6 bases). The CDR3 runs to 15 residues. Trimming left V 2 bases short and J 7 bases short, with 15 bases between. Germline V lookup: CDR1 LGHDT, CDR2 YNNKEL (reference sequence).

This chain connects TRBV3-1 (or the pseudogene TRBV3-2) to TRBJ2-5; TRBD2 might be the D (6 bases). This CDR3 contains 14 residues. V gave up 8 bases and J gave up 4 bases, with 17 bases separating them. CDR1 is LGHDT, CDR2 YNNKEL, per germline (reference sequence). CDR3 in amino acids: CASGEVRSGETQYF. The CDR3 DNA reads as TGTGCCAGCGGGGAGGTTAGGTCTGGAGAGACCCAGTACTTC.